These 18 T cell receptor beta chains were all obtained from the same sample, sequenced in a study of patients and donors after allogeneic stem cell transplantation. MiXCR, applied by TCRdb to the RT-PCR reads, yields one record per CDR3 protein. The sample holds approximately 140,000 distinct CDR3 sequences, about two fifths seen once. Sequencing was performed on blood, either unsorted or a sorted T cell fraction (not recorded which). These receptors were collected from a human donor who was either an allogeneic HSCT recipient or a stem cell or donor lymphocyte infusion donor (not recorded which). It is not recorded whose cells these are; they may come from a transplant donor.

The count of this clonotype is one. The CDR3 loop is CASSRQGARAGELFF. The DNA for the CDR3 is TGTGCCAGCAGTAGACAGGGGGCGCGCGCCGGGGAGCTGTTTTTT. V is TRBV12-3 or TRBV12-4 and J is TRBJ2-2; 10 bases map to TRBD1. The ends lost 5 bases at V and 6 bases at J; junction bases unmatched: 6. CDR3 length equals 15 residues.

A few counts support this clonotype. The chain joins TRBV5-6 to TRBJ1-4; 9 positions match TRBD1. V was pared by 4 bases and J by 7 bases, with 8 bases of the junction left unmatched. The CDR3 sequence is 15 residues long. The germline gives CDR1 SGHDT, CDR2 YYEEEE. This CDR3 reads CASSPAGTGSEKLFF. Here the CDR3 DNA reads TGTGCCAGCAGCCCGGCCGGGACAGGGAGTGAAAAACTGTTTTTT.

V gene TRBV20-1 combines with J gene TRBJ2-7; D may be TRBD2 (6 bases). The germline V and J ends were trimmed by 6 bases and 2 bases, with 17 bases remaining between them. CDR1 is DFQATT and CDR2 is SNEGSKA in the germline V gene (reference sequence). The CDR3 is 14 residues long. The DNA of the CDR3 is TGCAGTGCCAGTCGGACGGGGGAAGCCTACGAGCAGTACTTC. Encoded protein: CSASRTGEAYEQYF.

This clonotype has more than one count but fewer than ten. The genes are TRBV29-1 and TRBJ1-1; TRBD1 might be the D (6 bases). V was cut by 6 bases and J by 1 base, with 12 bases left in between. Germline V gene sequence: CDR1 SQVTM, CDR2 ANQGSEA. There are 13 residues in the CDR3. The CDR3 region has the DNA TGCAGCGTGGTGGACAGCGCGAACACTGAAGCTTTCTTT. It yields the protein CSVVDSANTEAFF.

V usage is TRBV20-1 and J usage is TRBJ2-2; perhaps D is TRBD1 or TRBD2 (5 bases each). CDR1 is DFQATT, CDR2 SNEGSKA, per germline (reference sequence). V was trimmed by 5 bases and J by 6 bases, leaving 22 bases between them. CDR3 length: 16 residues. The CDR3 spells CSASDLQVLRAGELFF. The CDR3 DNA is TGCAGTGCTTCCGACCTACAGGTTCTGAGGGCCGGGGAGCTGTTTTTT.

In this sample, this clonotype turned up once. This chain links TRBV28 with TRBJ1-1; tentative D call: TRBD1 (5 bases). From germline, CDR1 is MDHEN and CDR2 SYDVKM. The CDR3 loop spans 14 amino acids. The germline V and J ends were trimmed by 5 bases and 3 bases, with 13 bases remaining between them. The CDR3 sequence: CASSPIRGYTEAFF. CDR3 coding DNA: TGTGCCAGCAGTCCGATCCGGGGGTACACTGAAGCTTTCTTT.

The chain employs TRBV5-6 and TRBJ2-3; 10 bases map to TRBD1. The V gene's germline CDR1 is SGHDT and CDR2 YYEEEE. Trimming removed 2 bases from V and 7 bases from J; junction bases left unmatched: 10. CDR3 length equals 16 residues. This CDR3 reads CASSFSTGTGVHTQYF. CDR3 nucleotides: TGTGCCAGCAGCTTTTCTACCGGGACAGGGGTTCATACGCAGTATTTT.

The chain is built from TRBV11-1 and TRBJ2-7; weak D call: TRBD1 (6 bases). The length of the CDR3 is 13 residues. Germline-derived CDR1 and CDR2 are SGHAT and FQDESV (reference sequence). With 5 bases removed from V and 2 bases from J, the gap between germline ends came to 10 bases. The CDR3 protein is CASSVGQTYEQYV. CDR3 nucleotides: TGTGCCAGCAGCGTGGGACAAACCTACGAGCAGTACGTC.

V and J are TRBV7-3 and TRBJ2-3; 9 positions match TRBD2. This CDR3 has 17 amino acids. Trimming removed 5 bases from V and 5 bases from J; junction bases left unmatched: 14. Germline V lookup: CDR1 SGHTA, CDR2 FQGTGA. The CDR3 bases are TGTGCCAGCAGCCAAATGCAGCGGGGGGCCTGGGGAGATACGCAGTATTTT. Translated, it gives CASSQMQRGAWGDTQYF. Based on the CDR3 plus reference TRBV7-3 and TRBJ2-3, the full variable domain is GAGVSQTPSNKVTEKGKYVELRCDPISGHTALYWYRQSLGQGPEFLIYFQGTGAADDSGLPNDRFFAVRPEGSVSTLKIQRTERGDSAVYLCASSQMQRGAWGDTQYFGPGTRLTVL.

The chain couples TRBV4-2 to TRBJ1-1; maybe TRBD1 (6 bases). This CDR3 contains 15 residues. Germline CDR1 reads LGHNA; CDR2 reads YNFKEQ. V was pared by 0 bases and J by 1 base, with 9 bases between. CDR3 amino acids: CASSQDPGANTEAFF. CDR3 DNA: TGTGCCAGCAGCCAAGACCCAGGGGCGAACACTGAAGCTTTCTTT.

The chain links TRBV7-9 to TRBJ2-1; no reliable D call. The CDR3 covers 15 residues. Germline lookup yields CDR1 SEHNR and CDR2 FQNEAQ (reference sequence). Trimming took 0 bases from V and 2 from J, leaving 8 bases between them. CDR3 region: CASSLADGPYNEQFF. For the CDR3, the DNA is TGTGCCAGCAGCTTAGCGGACGGCCCCTACAATGAGCAGTTCTTC.

The rearrangement links TRBV9 to TRBJ1-4; D is unclear. This CDR3 spans 15 amino acids. Deletions cut 0 bases from V and 8 bases from J, with 14 bases between. CDR1 and CDR2 from the germline V gene are SGDLS and YYNGEE. CDR3: CASSVGVGLKEKLFF. The CDR3 DNA is TGTGCCAGCAGCGTAGGAGTAGGGCTTAAAGAAAAACTGTTTTTT. The variable domain in full, with the rest retrieved from reference TRBV9 and TRBJ1-4, is DSGVTQTPKHLITATGQRVTLRCSPRSGDLSVYWYQQSLDQGLQFLIQYYNGEERAKGNILERFSAQQFPDLHSELNLSSLELGDSALYFCASSVGVGLKEKLFFGSGTQLSVL.

The chain employs TRBV12-3 or TRBV12-4 and TRBJ2-5, with 10 bases matching TRBD1. The CDR3 runs to 15 residues. Losses at the gene ends were 5 bases for V and 5 bases for J; bases not matched to a gene: 8. Written as DNA, the CDR3 is TGTGCCAGCAGTCCCCGGGACAGGGGAATGGAGACCCAGTACTTC. Its protein is CASSPRDRGMETQYF.

This chain uses TRBV10-3 with TRBJ2-3, with 7 positions matching TRBD2. The CDR3 consists of 18 residues. CDR1 and CDR2 (germline): ENHRY, SYGVKD. V lost 4 bases and J lost 0; bases outside the gene matches: 13. CDR3 loop: CAISAEFASGTSTDTQYF. Written as DNA, the CDR3 is TGTGCCATCAGTGCCGAGTTTGCTAGCGGTACTAGCACAGATACGCAGTATTTT.

The rearrangement links TRBV4-3 to TRBJ1-2; no firm D call. The V end lost 2 bases, the J end lost 2 bases, and 9 bases lay between the germline ends. Germline V lookup: CDR1 LGHNA, CDR2 YSLEER. The CDR3 covers 14 residues. CDR3 DNA: TGCGCCAGCAGCCAACCAGGAAACAACTATGGCTACACCTTC. Amino acid sequence: CASSQPGNNYGYTF.

The sample holds a few counts of this clonotype. The J gene is TRBJ1-5, the V gene TRBV7-2; D perhaps matches TRBD1 (5 bases). CDR1 and CDR2 (germline): SGHTA, FQGNSA. Trimming took 5 bases from V and 5 from J, leaving 16 bases between them. The CDR3 covers 15 residues. CDR3 in amino acids: CASSARPGGYQPQHF. The CDR3 region has the DNA TGTGCCAGCAGCGCAAGGCCGGGGGGTTATCAGCCCCAGCATTTT.

There are a few counts of this clonotype. The genes are TRBV12-3 or TRBV12-4 and TRBJ1-4; TRBD1 is a possible D gene (6 bases). This CDR3 spans 18 amino acids. V gave up 5 bases and J gave up 8 bases, with 27 bases separating them. CDR3 in DNA: TGTGCCAGCAGTCCCCTGGGGGGCGATGGTGGGGTTGGAGAAAAACTGTTTTTT. Its protein product is CASSPLGGDGGVGEKLFF.

This clonotype was counted ten times or more. V usage is TRBV29-1 and J usage is TRBJ1-1; 8 nucleotides match TRBD1. V shed 3 bases and J 2 bases; nucleotides not matched to a gene: 8. The CDR3 contains 15 residues. The germline gives CDR1 SQVTM, CDR2 ANQGSEA. The DNA for the CDR3 is TGCAGCGTTGATCGTCGGGGACAGGCAAACACTGAAGCTTTCTTT. It encodes CSVDRRGQANTEAFF. Full variable domain (outside the CDR3, taken from reference TRBV29-1 and TRBJ1-1): SAVISQKPSRDICQRGTSLTIQCQVDSQVTMMFWYRQQPGQSLTLIATANQGSEATYESGFVIDKFPISRPNLTFSTLTVSNMSPEDSSIYLCSVDRRGQANTEAFFGQGTRLTVV.